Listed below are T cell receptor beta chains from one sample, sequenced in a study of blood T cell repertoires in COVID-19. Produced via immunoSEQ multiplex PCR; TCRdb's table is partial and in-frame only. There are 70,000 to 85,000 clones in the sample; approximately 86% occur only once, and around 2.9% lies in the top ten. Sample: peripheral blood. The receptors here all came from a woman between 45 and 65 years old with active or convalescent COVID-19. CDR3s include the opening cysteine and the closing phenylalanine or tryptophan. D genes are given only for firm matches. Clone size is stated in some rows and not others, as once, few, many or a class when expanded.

cdr3_nt: TGTGCCAGCAGCGGCCGGACAGGACGAGAGCAGTTCTTC
cdr3_aa: CASSGRTGREQFF
v_call: TRBV21-1
clone_size: .
j_call: TRBJ2-1
d_call: .

cdr3_nt: TGTGCCAGCCGTCGGACTAGCACAGATACGCAGTATTTT
cdr3_aa: CASRRTSTDTQYF
v_call: TRBV27
clone_size: .
j_call: TRBJ2-3
d_call: .

cdr3_nt: TGTGCCAGCAGTGGGGCGGGCTCCCTCTCTGGAAACACCATATATTTT
cdr3_aa: CASSGAGSLSGNTIYF
v_call: TRBV2
clone_size: .
j_call: TRBJ1-3
d_call: .

cdr3_nt: TGTGCCATCAGTGAGTCGCAGGGGAACGGCTACACCTTC
cdr3_aa: CAISESQGNGYTF
v_call: TRBV10-3
clone_size: .
j_call: TRBJ1-2
d_call: .

cdr3_nt: TGTGCCAGCAGCTTATTCGGGACAGAGAATCAGCCCCAGCATTTT
cdr3_aa: CASSLFGTENQPQHF
v_call: TRBV7-9
clone_size: .
j_call: TRBJ1-5
d_call: TRBD1

cdr3_nt: TGTGCCAGCAGCTTAGAGCGGGGGCTTACCTACAATGAGCAGTTCTTC
cdr3_aa: CASSLERGLTYNEQFF
v_call: TRBV7-3
clone_size: .
j_call: TRBJ2-1
d_call: TRBD2

cdr3_nt: TGTGCCAGCAGCTTAGTTGACAGCTATAATTCACCCCTCCACTTT
cdr3_aa: CASSLVDSYNSPLHF
v_call: TRBV11-2
clone_size: .
j_call: TRBJ1-6
d_call: .

cdr3_nt: TGTGCCAGCAGCCAAGAAAAGGGCGGGGGATGGCAAGAGACCCAGTACTTC
cdr3_aa: CASSQEKGGGWQETQYF
v_call: TRBV3-1/TRBV3-2
clone_size: .
j_call: TRBJ2-5
d_call: TRBD2

cdr3_nt: TGCGCCAGCAGCTTGACTAGCGATATCACAGATACGCAGTATTTT
cdr3_aa: CASSLTSDITDTQYF
v_call: TRBV5-1
clone_size: .
j_call: TRBJ2-3
d_call: TRBD2

cdr3_nt: TGTGCCAGCAGTTCGGACAGTTCCTACGAGCAGTACTTC
cdr3_aa: CASSSDSSYEQYF
v_call: TRBV27
clone_size: .
j_call: TRBJ2-7
d_call: .

cdr3_nt: TGCGCCAGCAGCTTGGGACTAGCGGTGACATACAATGAGCAGTTCTTC
cdr3_aa: CASSLGLAVTYNEQFF
v_call: TRBV5-1
clone_size: once
j_call: TRBJ2-1
d_call: TRBD2

cdr3_nt: TGTGCCAGCAGCTTAGTCGGGGAGAACACTGAAGCTTTCTTT
cdr3_aa: CASSLVGENTEAFF
v_call: TRBV7-6
clone_size: .
j_call: TRBJ1-1
d_call: .

cdr3_nt: TGTGCCAGCAGTTTGGAAAGCGTTAATTCACCCCTCCACTTT
cdr3_aa: CASSLESVNSPLHF
v_call: TRBV27
clone_size: .
j_call: TRBJ1-6
d_call: .

cdr3_nt: TGCGCCAGCAGCCAAGACTACTCCGGGGGAAACACCATATATTTT
cdr3_aa: CASSQDYSGGNTIYF
v_call: TRBV4-3
clone_size: .
j_call: TRBJ1-3
d_call: .

cdr3_nt: TGTGCCAGCAGCAAGGGACAAGGGCCGAATCAGCCCCAGCATTTT
cdr3_aa: CASSKGQGPNQPQHF
v_call: TRBV7-6
clone_size: .
j_call: TRBJ1-5
d_call: .

cdr3_nt: TGTGCCAGCAGCCCGACTAGCGGGGGGGTACCATACAATGAGCAGTTCTTC
cdr3_aa: CASSPTSGGVPYNEQFF
v_call: TRBV7-6
clone_size: .
j_call: TRBJ2-1
d_call: TRBD2